A selection of T cell receptor beta chains follows, all from one sample in a study of blood T cell repertoires in COVID-19. Sequencing used immunoSEQ multiplex PCR; TCRdb keeps in-frame clones, though not all of them. The table has a few hundred thousand clones, roughly nine tenths seen once. The sample was PBMCs or T cells enriched from blood (not recorded which). Every receptor here comes from a woman between 40 and 55 years old who had been exposed to COVID-19. CDR3s include the opening cysteine and the closing phenylalanine or tryptophan. The D gene is left open where the match is weak.

NA	TRBV2	TRBJ1-2	TGTGCCAGCAGTATCACAGCTCCACTCTATGGCTACACCTTC	CASSITAPLYGYTF
NA	TRBV7-9	TRBJ1-2	TGTGCCAGCAGCTTACCACAAACAGGGAATCCCTACACCTTC	CASSLPQTGNPYTF
NA	TRBV7-9	TRBJ1-1	TGTGCCAGCAGAAAGGGGTCTCAAGTGACTGAAGCTTTCTTT	CASRKGSQVTEAFF
NA	TRBV10-3	TRBJ2-1	TGTGCCATCAGGCCGACAGCGAACTCAGACAATGAGCAGTTCTTC	CAIRPTANSDNEQFF
NA	TRBV29-1	TRBJ2-2	TGCAGCGTTGTGTTTCAGGATAACACCGGGGAGCTGTTTTTT	CSVVFQDNTGELFF
NA	TRBV9	TRBJ1-5	TGTGCCAGCAGCGTGAGCGGGGCGTTGGACCAGCCCCAGCATTTT	CASSVSGALDQPQHF
TRBD2	TRBV6-2/TRBV6-3	TRBJ2-4	TGTGCCAGCAGCTCGACTAGCGCGAGCATTCAGTACTTC	CASSSTSASIQYF
NA	TRBV5-5	TRBJ2-2	TGTGCCAGCAGCTTAGGACGGACTATGCTGTTTTTT	CASSLGRTMLFF
NA	TRBV19	TRBJ2-4	TGTGCCAGTAGTAGTGCAGACATTCAGTACTTC	CASSSADIQYF
TRBD1	TRBV9	TRBJ2-5	TGTGCCAGCAGCCCACCTCCGGGACAGAGCTACCAAGAGACCCAGTACTTC	CASSPPPGQSYQETQYF
NA	TRBV19	TRBJ1-1	TGTGCCAGTAGTATAGACCAGTACATGAACACTGAAGCTTTCTTT	CASSIDQYMNTEAFF
TRBD1	TRBV7-9	TRBJ2-1	TGTGCCAGCAGCGATGACAGGGGCTTATACAATGAGCAGTTCTTC	CASSDDRGLYNEQFF
TRBD2	TRBV7-2	TRBJ2-1	TGTGCCAGCAGCTTGAGCGGGGGGAACAATGAGCAGTTCTTC	CASSLSGGNNEQFF
NA	TRBV18	TRBJ1-1	TGTGCCAGCTCACCACAAACCCATCGGACTGAAGCTTTCTTT	CASSPQTHRTEAFF
TRBD2	TRBV5-5	TRBJ2-5	TGTGCCAGCAGCAGGGGGACTAGCGGGGTCCAAGAGACCCAGTACTTC	CASSRGTSGVQETQYF
TRBD1	TRBV9	TRBJ2-7	TGTGCCAGCAGCAAGGGGACAGCTAGCTCCTACGAGCAGTACTTC	CASSKGTASSYEQYF
TRBD1	TRBV3-1/TRBV3-2	TRBJ2-2	TGTGCCAGCAGCCGCGGGACAGGACTCAACACCGGGGAGCTGTTTTTT	CASSRGTGLNTGELFF
NA	TRBV27	TRBJ1-1	TGTGCCAGCAGTCCAGATTGGGGCATGAACACTGAAGCTTTCTTT	CASSPDWGMNTEAFF
TRBD2	TRBV7-2	TRBJ2-5	TGTGCCAGCAGCTTAGCGGGGCGGGGGGAGACCCAGTACTTC	CASSLAGRGETQYF
NA	TRBV6-2/TRBV6-3	TRBJ1-5	TGTGCCAGCAGTTACGTTTCGGGCAATCAGCCCCAGCATTTT	CASSYVSGNQPQHF
NA	TRBV5-1	TRBJ1-1	TGCGCCAGCAGCTTGGAGACAGGCCGGTCTTTGGCTTTCTTT	CASSLETGRSLAFF
NA	TRBV5-8	TRBJ2-7	TGTGCCAGCAGCTTGCTAATCGGCACAGCCTACGAGCAGTACTTC	CASSLLIGTAYEQYF
TRBD1	TRBV27	TRBJ2-7	TGTGCCAGCAGTTTACGAGGGACAGGGACCGGGACTAACTCCTACGAGCAGTACTTC	CASSLRGTGTGTNSYEQYF
NA	TRBV5-1	TRBJ1-5	TGCGCCAGCAGCCCCGACAGTAGCAATCAGCCCCAGCATTTT	CASSPDSSNQPQHF
NA	TRBV19	TRBJ1-2	TGTGCCAGTAGTATAGATACAGGGCGTAACTATGGCTACACCTTC	CASSIDTGRNYGYTF
TRBD2	TRBV13	TRBJ2-1	TGTGCCAGCAGCGTTCTAGCGGGAGGACACAATGAGCAGTTCTTC	CASSVLAGGHNEQFF
TRBD1	TRBV7-8	TRBJ1-3	TGTGCCAGCAGCCAGGGGACAGCTGGAAACACCATATATTTT	CASSQGTAGNTIYF
NA	TRBV7-2	TRBJ1-4	TGTGCCAGCAGCTTGGACGGGATCGGTAATGAAAAACTGTTTTTT	CASSLDGIGNEKLFF